Shown below are 7 T cell receptor beta chains from a single sample sequenced in a study of T cell repertoires in cytomegalovirus infection. TCRdb re-called the reads with MiXCR, one entry per CDR3 protein. The repertoire holds approximately 490,000 distinct CDR3 sequences, with 10% to 12% as singletons. Material: PBMCs. The receptor set was obtained from a human donor in good health (CMV status not recorded). Some clones in this sample may be carry-over from other donors' samples.

At least ten counts were recorded for this clonotype. This CDR3 fails to terminate in the conserved phenylalanine or tryptophan, so it likely reflects a read error. Because the CDR3's place on the DNA is in doubt, the DNA is left out and the CDR3 is given as listed by TCRdb. The CDR3 sequence is CSAREGTRGGL. J is TRBJ1-2 and V is TRBV20-1; the listed D gene, TRBD1, was not tested against the DNA. CDR1 and CDR2 (germline): DFQATT, SNEGSKA (reference sequence). The CDR3 region is 11 residues in length, termini included.

This clonotype was counted between two and nine times. The CDR3 nucleotides are TGTGCCAGTAGTATGAGAAGACAGACCCCAGATATTGGCACTGAAGCTTTCTTT. Its translation: CASSMRRQTPDIGTEAFF. The chain carries TRBV19 and TRBJ1-1, with D possibly matching TRBD1 (5 bases). CDR1 is LNHDA, CDR2 SQIVND, per germline (reference sequence). The V end lost 3 bases, the J end lost 4 bases, and 24 bases lay between the germline ends. The CDR3 sequence is 18 residues long.

This clonotype was recorded at least ten times. The V and J genes are TRBV12-3 or TRBV12-4 and TRBJ2-5; 9 nucleotides align to TRBD2. The CDR3 has 16 amino acids. V was pared by 1 base and J by 4 bases, with 7 bases of the junction left unmatched. The CDR3 coding sequence is TGTGCCAGCAGTTTAGGGACTGGCGGGGGGGCAGAGACCCAGTACTTC. As protein: CASSLGTGGGAETQYF.

This clonotype was seen only a few times. CDR3 bases: TGCAGCGTTGAAGGAGGGACTAGCGGGGTCTCCTACGAGCAGTACTTC. It translates to CSVEGGTSGVSYEQYF. The chain couples TRBV29-1 to TRBJ2-7; TRBD2 agrees at 13 bases. This CDR3 is 16 amino acids long. V lost 1 base to trimming and J lost 0 bases; unmatched junction nucleotides: 3. The germline V gene has CDR1 SQVTM and CDR2 ANQGSEA.

The sample holds many counts of this clonotype. This chain links TRBV3-1 with TRBJ1-4, with D uncertain. This CDR3 contains 16 residues. V was cut by 3 bases and J by 9 bases, with 20 bases left in between. CDR1 and CDR2 (germline): LGHDT, YNNKEL (reference sequence). In DNA form, the CDR3 reads TGTGCCAGCAGCCACCCACGGGATTTGAAGAGGCAAAAACTGTTTTTT. The encoded protein is CASSHPRDLKRQKLFF. Filled out from reference TRBV3-1 and TRBJ1-4, the complete variable domain reads DTAVSQTPKYLVTQMGNDKSIKCEQNLGHDTMYWYKQDSKKFLKIMFSYNNKELIINETVPNRFSPKSPDKAHLNLHINSLELGDSAVYFCASSHPRDLKRQKLFFGSGTQLSVL.

This clonotype was observed many times. The chain couples TRBV7-9 to TRBJ1-1; TRBD1 aligns across 8 bases. This CDR3 has 15 amino acids. Unmatched junction bases numbered 10, after V lost 5 bases and J lost 5 bases. Germline CDR1 SEHNR, CDR2 FQNEAQ (reference sequence). In DNA, the CDR3 is TGTGCCAGCAGCCCCCCACAGGGGGTGTATACTGAAGCTTTCTTT. It codes for CASSPPQGVYTEAFF.

The sample holds many counts of this clonotype. The chain is built from TRBV28 and TRBJ1-1; no reliable D call. The V and J ends lost 7 bases and 0 bases respectively, with 24 bases between them. CDR3 length: 18 residues. Germline CDR1 reads MDHEN; CDR2 reads SYDVKM. CDR3 DNA sequence: TGTGCCAGCACCATCCCAAGGGCGGAAGAGGGTTTGAACACTGAAGCTTTCTTT. Residues: CASTIPRAEEGLNTEAFF.